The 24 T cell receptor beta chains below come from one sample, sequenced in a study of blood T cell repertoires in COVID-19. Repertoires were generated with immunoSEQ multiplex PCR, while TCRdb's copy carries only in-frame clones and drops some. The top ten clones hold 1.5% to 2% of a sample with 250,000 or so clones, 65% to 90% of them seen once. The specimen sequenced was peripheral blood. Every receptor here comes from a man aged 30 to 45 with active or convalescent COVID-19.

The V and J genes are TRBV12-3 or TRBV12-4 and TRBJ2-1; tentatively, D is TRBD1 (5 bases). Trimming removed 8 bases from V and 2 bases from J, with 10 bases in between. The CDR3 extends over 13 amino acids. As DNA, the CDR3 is TGTGCCAGCGGAAGGGGTGCCTACAATGAGCAGTTCTTC. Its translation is CASGRGAYNEQFF.

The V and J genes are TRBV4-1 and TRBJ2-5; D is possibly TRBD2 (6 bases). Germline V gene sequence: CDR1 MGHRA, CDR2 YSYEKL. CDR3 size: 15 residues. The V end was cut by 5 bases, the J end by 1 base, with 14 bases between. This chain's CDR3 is CASSFGTQSQETQYF. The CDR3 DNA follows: TGCGCCAGCAGCTTCGGGACTCAAAGCCAAGAGACCCAGTACTTC.

Written as DNA, the CDR3 is TGCAGCGTTGAGGCCACGGGACAAAACTATGGCTACACCTTC. This translates into CSVEATGQNYGYTF. This chain joins TRBV29-1 and TRBJ1-2; weak D call: TRBD1 (6 bases). This CDR3 has 14 residues. Germline CDR1 SQVTM, CDR2 ANQGSEA. V was clipped by 3 bases and J by 2 bases, with 13 bases between them.

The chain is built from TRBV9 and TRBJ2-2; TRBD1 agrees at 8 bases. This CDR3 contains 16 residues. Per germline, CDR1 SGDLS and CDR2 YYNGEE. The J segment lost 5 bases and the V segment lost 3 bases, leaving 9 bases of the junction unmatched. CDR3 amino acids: CASSEPSGGGTGELFF. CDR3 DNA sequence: TGTGCCAGCAGCGAGCCCTCAGGGGGCGGGACCGGGGAGCTGTTTTTT.

The CDR3 reads CATSRTGQDHQPQHF. The CDR3, as DNA: TGTGCCACCAGCAGGACCGGACAGGACCATCAGCCCCAGCATTTT. The V and J genes are TRBV15 and TRBJ1-5, with 7 bases matching TRBD1. The J segment lost 5 bases and the V segment lost 3 bases, leaving 7 bases of the junction unmatched. The germline V gene has CDR1 LNHNV and CDR2 YYDKDF (reference sequence). The CDR3 spans 15 residues.

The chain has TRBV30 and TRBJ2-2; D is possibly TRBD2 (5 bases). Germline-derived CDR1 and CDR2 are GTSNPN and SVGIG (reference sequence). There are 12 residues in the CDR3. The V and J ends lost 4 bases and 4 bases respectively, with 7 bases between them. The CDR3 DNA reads TGTGCCTGGAAGCGGCCCACCGGGGAGCTGTTTTTT. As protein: CAWKRPTGELFF.

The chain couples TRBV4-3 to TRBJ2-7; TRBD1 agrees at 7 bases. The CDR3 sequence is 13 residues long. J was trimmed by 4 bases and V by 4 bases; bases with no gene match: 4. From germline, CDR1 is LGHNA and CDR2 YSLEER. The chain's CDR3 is CASSPLQGYEQYF. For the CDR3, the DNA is TGCGCCAGCAGCCCCCTACAGGGGTACGAGCAGTACTTC.

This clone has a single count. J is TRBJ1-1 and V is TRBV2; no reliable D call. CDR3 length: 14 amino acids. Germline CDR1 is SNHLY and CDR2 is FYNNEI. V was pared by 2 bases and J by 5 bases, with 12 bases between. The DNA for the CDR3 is TGTGCCAGCAGTGAACGGCCGGGGAGGACTGAAGCTTTCTTT. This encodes CASSERPGRTEAFF.

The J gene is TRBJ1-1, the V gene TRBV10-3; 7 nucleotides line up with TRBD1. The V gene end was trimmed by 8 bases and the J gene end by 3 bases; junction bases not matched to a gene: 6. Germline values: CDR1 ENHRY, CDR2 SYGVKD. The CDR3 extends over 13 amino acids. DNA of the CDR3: TGTGCCATCCGTGCAGGGGGAGACACTGAAGCTTTCTTT. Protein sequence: CAIRAGGDTEAFF.

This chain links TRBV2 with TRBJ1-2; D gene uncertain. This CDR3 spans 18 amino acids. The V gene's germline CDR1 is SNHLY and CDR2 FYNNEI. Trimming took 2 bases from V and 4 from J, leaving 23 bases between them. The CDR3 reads CASSESYVSLLRSYGYTF. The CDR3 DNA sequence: TGTGCCAGCAGTGAATCCTACGTGTCCCTGCTGAGGAGCTATGGCTACACCTTC.

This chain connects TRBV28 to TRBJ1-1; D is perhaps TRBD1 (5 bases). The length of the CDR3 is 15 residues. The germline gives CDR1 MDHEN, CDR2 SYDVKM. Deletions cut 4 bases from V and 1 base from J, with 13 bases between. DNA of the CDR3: TGTGCCAGCAGTTCGGTAAGGGGATCGAACACTGAAGCTTTCTTT. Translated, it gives CASSSVRGSNTEAFF.

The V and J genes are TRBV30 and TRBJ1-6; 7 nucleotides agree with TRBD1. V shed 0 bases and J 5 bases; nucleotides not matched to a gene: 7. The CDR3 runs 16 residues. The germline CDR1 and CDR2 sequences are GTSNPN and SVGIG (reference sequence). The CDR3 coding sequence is TGTGCCTGGAGTGTACTGGGTACAGGGGATAATTCACCCCTCCACTTT. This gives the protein CAWSVLGTGDNSPLHF. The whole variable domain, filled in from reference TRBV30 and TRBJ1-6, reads SQTIHQWPATLVQPVGSPLSLECTVEGTSNPNLYWYRQAAGRGLQLLFYSVGIGQISSEVPQNLSASRPQDRQFILSSKKLLLSDSGFYLCAWSVLGTGDNSPLHFGNGTRLTVT.

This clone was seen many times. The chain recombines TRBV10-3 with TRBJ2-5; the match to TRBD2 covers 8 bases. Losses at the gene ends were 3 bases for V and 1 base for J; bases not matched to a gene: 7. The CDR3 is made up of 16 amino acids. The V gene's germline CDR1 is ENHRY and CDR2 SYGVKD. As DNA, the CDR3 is TGTGCCATCAGTGAAGGGGTGCTAGCGGGCCAAGAGACCCAGTACTTC. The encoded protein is CAISEGVLAGQETQYF.

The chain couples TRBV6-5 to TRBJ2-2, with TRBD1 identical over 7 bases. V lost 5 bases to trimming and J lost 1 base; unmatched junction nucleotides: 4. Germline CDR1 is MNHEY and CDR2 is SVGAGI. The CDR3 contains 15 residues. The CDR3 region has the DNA TGTGCCAGCAGTATCGGGACAGAGAACACCGGGGAGCTGTTTTTT. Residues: CASSIGTENTGELFF.

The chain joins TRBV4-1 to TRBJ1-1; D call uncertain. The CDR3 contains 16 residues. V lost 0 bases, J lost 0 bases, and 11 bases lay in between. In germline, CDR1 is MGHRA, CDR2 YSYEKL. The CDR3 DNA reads TGCGCCAGCAGCCAAGAGACCAGCGACTTGAACACTGAAGCTTTCTTT. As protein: CASSQETSDLNTEAFF.

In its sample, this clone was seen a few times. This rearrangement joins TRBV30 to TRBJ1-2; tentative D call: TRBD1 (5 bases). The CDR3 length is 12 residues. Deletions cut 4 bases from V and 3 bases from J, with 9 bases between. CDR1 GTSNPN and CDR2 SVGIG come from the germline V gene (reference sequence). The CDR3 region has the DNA TGTGCCTGGACACAGGCAGACTATGGCTACACCTTC. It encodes CAWTQADYGYTF.

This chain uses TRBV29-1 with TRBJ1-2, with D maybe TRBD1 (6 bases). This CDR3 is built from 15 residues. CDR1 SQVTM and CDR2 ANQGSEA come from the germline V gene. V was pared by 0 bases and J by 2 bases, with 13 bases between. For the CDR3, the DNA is TGCAGCGTTGAAGATGCTGCCAGGGGCAACTATGGCTACACCTTC. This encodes CSVEDAARGNYGYTF. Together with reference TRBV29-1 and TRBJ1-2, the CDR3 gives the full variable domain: SAVISQKPSRDICQRGTSLTIQCQVDSQVTMMFWYRQQPGQSLTLIATANQGSEATYESGFVIDKFPISRPNLTFSTLTVSNMSPEDSSIYLCSVEDAARGNYGYTFGSGTRLTVV.

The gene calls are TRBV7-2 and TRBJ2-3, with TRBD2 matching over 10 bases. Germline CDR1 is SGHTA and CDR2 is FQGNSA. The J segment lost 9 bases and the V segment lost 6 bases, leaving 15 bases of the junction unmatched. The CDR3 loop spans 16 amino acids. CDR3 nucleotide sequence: TGTGCCAGCAGTAAGGGTGGCCTAGCGGGGGCAGGGACGCAGTATTTT. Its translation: CASSKGGLAGAGTQYF.

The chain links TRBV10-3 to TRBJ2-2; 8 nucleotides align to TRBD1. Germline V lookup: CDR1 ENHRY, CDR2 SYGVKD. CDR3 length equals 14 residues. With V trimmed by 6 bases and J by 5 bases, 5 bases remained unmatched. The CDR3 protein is CAISQGAVTGELFF. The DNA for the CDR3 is TGTGCCATCAGCCAGGGGGCTGTTACCGGGGAGCTGTTTTTT.

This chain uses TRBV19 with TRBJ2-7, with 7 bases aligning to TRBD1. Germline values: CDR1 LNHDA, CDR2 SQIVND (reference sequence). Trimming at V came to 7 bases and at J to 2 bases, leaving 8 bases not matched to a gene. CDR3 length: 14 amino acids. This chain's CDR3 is CASTLRDRPYEQYF. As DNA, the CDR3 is TGTGCCAGTACCCTCCGGGACAGACCCTACGAGCAGTACTTC.

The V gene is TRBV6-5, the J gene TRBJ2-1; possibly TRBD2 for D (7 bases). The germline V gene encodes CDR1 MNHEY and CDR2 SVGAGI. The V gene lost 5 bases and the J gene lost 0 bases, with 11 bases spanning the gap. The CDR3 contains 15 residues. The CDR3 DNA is TGTGCCAGCAGTCGGGGGGCCCGCTCCTACAATGAGCAGTTCTTC. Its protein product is CASSRGARSYNEQFF.

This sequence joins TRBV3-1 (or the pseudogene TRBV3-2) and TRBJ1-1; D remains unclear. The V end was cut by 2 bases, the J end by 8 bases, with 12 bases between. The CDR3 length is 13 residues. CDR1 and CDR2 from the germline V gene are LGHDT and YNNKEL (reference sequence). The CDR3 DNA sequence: TGTGCCAGCAGCCAATCTTGGGAGTGGGAAGCTTTCTTT. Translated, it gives CASSQSWEWEAFF.

CDR3 DNA sequence: TGTGCCAGCAGCCGCGACAGGGGGCGGGGGTCACCCCTCCACTTT. It is translated as CASSRDRGRGSPLHF. J is TRBJ1-6 and V is TRBV27; 10 bases agree with TRBD1. Germline CDR1 reads MNHEY; CDR2 reads SMNVEV (reference sequence). The CDR3 loop spans 15 amino acids. V shed 6 bases and J 10 bases; nucleotides not matched to a gene: 9.

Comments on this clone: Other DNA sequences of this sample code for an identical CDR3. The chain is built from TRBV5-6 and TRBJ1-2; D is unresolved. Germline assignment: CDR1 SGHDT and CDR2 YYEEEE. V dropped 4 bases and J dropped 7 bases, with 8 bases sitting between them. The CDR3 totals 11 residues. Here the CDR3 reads CASSLEGGYTF. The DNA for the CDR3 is TGTGCCAGCAGCCTCGAGGGTGGCTACACCTTC.